This T cell receptor beta chain was obtained from a study of beta chain features in type 1 diabetes. Study-wide points: Among patients with Type 1 diabetes, TCRB CDR3s were moderately but significantly shorter in every one of the four CD4+ subsets.

What was sequenced were expressed TCRB transcripts, since all of the isolated RNA had been reverse transcribed. TCRdb's table, derived via immunoSEQ multiplex PCR, lists solely in-frame clones and lacks some. The data contain about 160,000 clones, about 8.3% of them singletons. This clone was seen a few times. Antigen unknown. CDR3 size: 16 residues. Germline CDR1 is ENHRY and CDR2 is SYGVKD. The V and J ends lost 7 bases and 6 bases, in that order; junction bases with no gene match: 6. The chain couples TRBV10-3 to TRBJ2-2; TRBD2 aligns across 15 bases. This clonotype was sampled from a woman aged 18-29 years with type 1 diabetes. Sequences were obtained from central memory CD4+ T cells from blood. CDR3 sequence (DNA): TGTGCCATCACCGGACTAGCGGGGGGGCCGTCCGGGGAGCTGTTTTTT. Its protein product is CAITGLAGGPSGELFF.